This passage covers 27 T cell receptor beta chains from one sample sequenced in a study of cytomegalovirus exposure and HLA in healthy donors. The PCR ran on 60 Vbeta and 13 Jbeta primers. Assay used: immunoSEQ multiplex PCR; TCRdb lists only in-frame clones, some missing. The top ten hold less than 5% of the sample, which has about 100,000 clones, about 70% seen once. Specimen: PBMCs. These receptors all stem from a young woman in good health and CMV-seropositive.

This clone was detected once. The genes are TRBV4-3 and TRBJ2-7; 13 nucleotides line up with TRBD2. J gave up 1 base and V 0 bases, and 9 bases lay outside the gene matches. The CDR3 has 19 residues. Per germline, CDR1 LGHNA and CDR2 YSLEER. The CDR3 reads CASSQDRLAGGSGSYEQYF. In DNA, the CDR3 is TGCGCCAGCAGCCAAGATCGACTAGCGGGAGGAAGCGGGTCCTACGAGCAGTACTTC.

The chain uses TRBV12-5 and TRBJ2-3; 7 nucleotides line up with TRBD1. The V gene's germline CDR1 is LGHNT and CDR2 FRNRAP. Trimming cost V 4 bases and J 2 bases; bases outside gene matches: 12. The CDR3 covers 17 residues. This chain's CDR3 is CASGSERTGAPTDTQYF. CDR3 DNA: TGTGCTAGTGGTTCCGAACGGACAGGCGCCCCCACAGATACGCAGTATTTT.

This rearrangement joins TRBV28 to TRBJ2-7; D is uncertain. V was clipped by 5 bases and J by 3 bases, with 8 bases between them. Per germline, CDR1 MDHEN and CDR2 SYDVKM. The CDR3 spans 12 residues. The CDR3 is CASSAPHYEQYF. The CDR3, as DNA: TGTGCCAGCAGTGCGCCCCACTACGAGCAGTACTTC.

This chain joins TRBV27 and TRBJ1-5; no definite D call. This CDR3 is 14 amino acids long. V gave up 5 bases and J gave up 1 base, with 9 bases separating them. CDR1 and CDR2 from the germline V gene are MNHEY and SMNVEV (reference sequence). The CDR3: CASSSAESNQPQHF. DNA for the CDR3: TGTGCCAGCAGTAGCGCGGAAAGCAATCAGCCCCAGCATTTT.

V is TRBV7-8 and J is TRBJ2-1; 8 bases agree with TRBD2. This CDR3 spans 16 amino acids. The germline V gene encodes CDR1 SGHVS and CDR2 FQNEAQ. The trim removed 0 bases at V and 3 bases at J, leaving 4 bases unmatched. The CDR3 here is CASSLARLAFYNEQFF. The CDR3 coding sequence is TGTGCCAGCAGCTTAGCTAGACTAGCGTTCTACAATGAGCAGTTCTTC.

This clone appeared a few times. The chain combines TRBV4-3 with TRBJ2-6, with D uncertain. The CDR3 is made up of 16 amino acids. Germline V gene lookup returns CDR1 LGHNA and CDR2 YSLEER. Trimming left V 0 bases short and J 0 bases short, with 6 bases between. The CDR3 sequence: CASSQESLSGANVLTF. CDR3 in DNA: TGCGCCAGCAGCCAAGAATCCCTCTCTGGGGCCAACGTCCTGACTTTC.

The chain has TRBV7-2 and TRBJ2-2; 15 bases are a match to TRBD2. The CDR3 covers 18 residues. Germline assignment: CDR1 SGHTA and CDR2 FQGNSA. The junction had 4 bases not matched to a gene; V was cut back by 5 bases and J by 0 bases. This chain's CDR3 is CASSPGLAGGTNTGELFF. In nucleotides, the CDR3 is TGTGCCAGCAGCCCGGGACTAGCGGGAGGCACGAACACCGGGGAGCTGTTTTTT. The entire variable domain, with the rest obtained from reference TRBV7-2 and TRBJ2-2, is as follows: GAGVSQSPSNKVTEKGKDVELRCDPISGHTALYWYRQSLGQGLEFLIYFQGNSAPDKSGLPSDRFSAERTGGSVSTLTIQRTQQEDSAVYLCASSPGLAGGTNTGELFFGEGSRLTVL.

V gene TRBV7-8 combines with J gene TRBJ1-4, with D perhaps TRBD1 (5 bases). Deletions cut 1 base from V and 7 bases from J, with 10 bases between. Germline lookup yields CDR1 SGHVS and CDR2 FQNEAQ. CDR3 length equals 14 residues. CDR3 amino acids: CASSLGSGREKLFF. The CDR3 nucleotides are TGTGCCAGCAGCTTAGGGTCAGGGCGTGAAAAACTGTTTTTT. The complete variable domain, with remaining parts taken from reference TRBV7-8 and TRBJ1-4, reads GAGVSQSPRYKVAKRGQDVALRCDPISGHVSLFWYQQALGQGPEFLTYFQNEAQLDKSGLPSDRFFAERPEGSVSTLKIQRTQQEDSAVYLCASSLGSGREKLFFGSGTQLSVL.

The rearrangement joins TRBV5-1 to TRBJ2-2; 9 nucleotides line up with TRBD2. This CDR3 region has 14 residues. The V segment lost 5 bases and the J segment 1 base; nucleotides outside the gene matches: 0. Germline CDR1 SGHRS, CDR2 YFSETQ. CDR3: CASRLAGNTGELFF. The DNA of the CDR3 is TGCGCCAGCAGACTAGCGGGGAACACCGGGGAGCTGTTTTTT.

The V and J genes are TRBV5-1 and TRBJ2-3; D not resolved. Germline assignment: CDR1 SGHRS and CDR2 YFSETQ. Deletions cut 4 bases from V and 4 bases from J, with 4 bases between. The CDR3 sequence is 11 residues long. CDR3 residues: CASSLSDTQYF. The CDR3, as DNA: TGCGCCAGCAGCCTATCAGATACGCAGTATTTT. Full variable domain (missing parts from reference TRBV5-1 and TRBJ2-3): KAGVTQTPRYLIKTRGQQVTLSCSPISGHRSVSWYQQTPGQGLQFLFEYFSETQRNKGNFPGRFSGRQFSNSRSEMNVSTLELGDSALYLCASSLSDTQYFGPGTRLTVL.

The CDR3: CASSAGQITSGANVLTF. In DNA form, the CDR3 reads TGCGCCAGCAGCGCGGGACAGATAACCTCTGGGGCCAACGTCCTGACTTTC. V gene TRBV5-1 combines with J gene TRBJ2-6; a weak D match, TRBD1 (7 bases). Trimming removed 4 bases at V and 0 bases at J, with 14 bases between. Germline CDR1 SGHRS, CDR2 YFSETQ. This CDR3 has 17 amino acids.

The gene calls are TRBV27 and TRBJ2-7; 9 positions agree with TRBD1. This CDR3 region has 14 residues. The V gene end was trimmed by 2 bases and the J gene end by 3 bases; junction bases not matched to a gene: 2. Germline CDR1 and CDR2: MNHEY and SMNVEV (reference sequence). In DNA, the CDR3 is TGTGCCAGCAGTTTAGGGGACAGGGTCTACGAGCAGTACTTC. Its protein is CASSLGDRVYEQYF.

The chain joins TRBV6-5 to TRBJ1-3, with unresolved D. V lost 6 bases and J lost 4, with 13 bases in between. From germline, CDR1 is MNHEY and CDR2 SVGAGI. The CDR3 is made up of 14 amino acids. CDR3 protein: CASRTALRGNTIYF. CDR3 DNA: TGTGCCAGCAGAACGGCGTTGAGGGGAAACACCATATATTTT.

This chain joins TRBV7-9 and TRBJ2-7; 10 bases agree with TRBD1. Germline trimming cut 5 bases from V and 2 bases from J; bases unmatched to any gene: 9. The CDR3 runs to 16 residues. Germline V lookup: CDR1 SEHNR, CDR2 FQNEAQ (reference sequence). This CDR3 is CASSGEWTGGPYEQYF. The DNA for the CDR3 is TGTGCCAGCAGCGGAGAATGGACAGGGGGGCCCTACGAGCAGTACTTC.

This chain connects TRBV27 to TRBJ2-1, with D maybe TRBD1 (6 bases). Germline V gene data show CDR1 as MNHEY and CDR2 as SMNVEV (reference sequence). V lost 5 bases and J 4 bases, leaving 18 bases between the germline ends. The CDR3 runs to 16 residues. CDR3 sequence: CASSINRDIAYNEQFF. The CDR3 coding sequence is TGTGCCAGCAGTATCAACCGGGACATAGCTTACAATGAGCAGTTCTTC.

This rearrangement joins TRBV27 to TRBJ2-7; TRBD2 agrees at 13 bases. V lost 5 bases, J lost 4 bases, and 8 bases stayed unmatched. CDR1 MNHEY and CDR2 SMNVEV come from the germline V gene (reference sequence). This CDR3 is 16 amino acids long. CDR3 nucleotides: TGTGCCAGCAGTCCACGGACTAGCGGGAGTAAATACGAGCAGTACTTC. This encodes CASSPRTSGSKYEQYF.

The J gene is TRBJ2-7, the V gene TRBV18; weak D call: TRBD1 (6 bases). The CDR3 totals 16 residues. Germline V gene lookup returns CDR1 KGHSH and CDR2 LQKENI. Deletions cut 3 bases from V and 1 base from J, with 16 bases between. CDR3: CASSPPGAGTSYEQYF. DNA for the CDR3: TGTGCCAGCTCACCCCCCGGGGCAGGGACATCCTACGAGCAGTACTTC.

This clone was counted at least ten times. CDR3 coding DNA: TGTGCCAGCAACCCCGGACAGGCGAACACCGGGGAGCTGTTTTTT. Translated: CASNPGQANTGELFF. The chain has TRBV6-5 and TRBJ2-2; 7 bases map to TRBD1. V lost 7 bases and J lost 0; bases outside the gene matches: 5. In germline, CDR1 is MNHEY, CDR2 SVGAGI. The CDR3 consists of 15 residues.

The gene calls are TRBV7-2 and TRBJ2-1; TRBD1 agrees at 10 bases. The germline CDR1 and CDR2 sequences are SGHTA and FQGNSA. The CDR3 runs 16 residues. The V and J ends lost 6 bases and 1 base, in that order; junction bases with no gene match: 6. CDR3 amino acids: CASRSTGGVSYNEQFF. For the CDR3, the DNA is TGTGCCAGCAGATCGACAGGGGGCGTTTCCTACAATGAGCAGTTCTTC.

This clone was seen a single time. The V gene is TRBV18, the J gene TRBJ2-7; D is possibly TRBD2 (5 bases). Germline lookup yields CDR1 KGHSH and CDR2 LQKENI. This CDR3 is 14 amino acids long. Trimming took 3 bases from V and 5 from J, leaving 14 bases between them. CDR3 amino acids: CASSPQTGIHEQYF. DNA of the CDR3: TGTGCCAGCTCACCTCAGACGGGAATTCACGAGCAGTACTTC.

This chain links TRBV5-1 with TRBJ2-1; 7 bases fit TRBD1. The CDR3 totals 15 residues. V lost 4 bases, J lost 2 bases, and 6 bases stayed unmatched. Looked up from germline, CDR1 is SGHRS and CDR2 is YFSETQ. The CDR3: CASSATGEAYNEQFF. In DNA form, the CDR3 reads TGCGCCAGCAGCGCCACAGGGGAAGCCTACAATGAGCAGTTCTTC.

The J gene is TRBJ2-7, the V gene TRBV5-4, with 11 bases lining up with TRBD2. The V segment lost 3 bases and the J segment 5 bases; nucleotides outside the gene matches: 7. CDR3 length equals 15 residues. Germline V lookup: CDR1 SGHNT, CDR2 YYREEE (reference sequence). This CDR3 is CASSSTSGSYHEQYF. DNA of the CDR3: TGTGCCAGCAGCTCCACTAGCGGGAGTTACCACGAGCAGTACTTC.

The chain joins TRBV29-1 to TRBJ2-7; D gene uncertain. Between the trimmed V and J ends, which lost 6 bases and 0 bases, there was a span of 12 bases. The CDR3 has 13 amino acids. CDR1 is SQVTM, CDR2 ANQGSEA, per germline. The CDR3 DNA reads as TGCAGCGTCCCCATCGAGGCCTCCTACGAGCAGTACTTC. Translating it yields CSVPIEASYEQYF.

This clone was observed a handful of times. The chain links TRBV6-5 to TRBJ2-1; no definite D call. The V gene's germline CDR1 is MNHEY and CDR2 SVGAGI. V was trimmed by 0 bases and J by 1 base, leaving 7 bases between them. The CDR3 contains 15 residues. The DNA of the CDR3 is TGTGCCAGCAGTTACTCCGCAGTTTCCTACAATGAGCAGTTCTTC. Protein sequence: CASSYSAVSYNEQFF.

The chain combines TRBV28 with TRBJ2-5; TRBD1 aligns across 7 bases. Germline CDR1 reads MDHEN; CDR2 reads SYDVKM. The CDR3 covers 13 residues. V was pared by 7 bases and J by 2 bases, with 4 bases of the junction left unmatched. The CDR3 loop reads CASKAGGQETQYF. The CDR3, as DNA: TGTGCCAGCAAGGCAGGGGGTCAAGAGACCCAGTACTTC.

The chain joins TRBV6-5 to TRBJ2-7, with 10 bases aligning to TRBD2. Unmatched junction bases numbered 13, after V lost 7 bases and J lost 7 bases. This CDR3 has 15 amino acids. The germline V gene encodes CDR1 MNHEY and CDR2 SVGAGI. The CDR3 sequence is CASKIGTSGMWEQYF. In DNA, the CDR3 is TGTGCCAGCAAGATTGGAACTAGCGGGATGTGGGAGCAGTACTTC.

V usage is TRBV9 and J usage is TRBJ2-3; tentatively, D is TRBD2 (6 bases). Trimming pared 6 bases from V and 1 base from J, leaving 15 bases between. CDR1 SGDLS and CDR2 YYNGEE come from the germline V gene. The CDR3 runs to 15 residues. Written as DNA, the CDR3 is TGTGCCAGCACCCTCGGGGGACGACGCACAGATACGCAGTATTTT. Translation: CASTLGGRRTDTQYF.